One sample yielded the 32 T cell receptor beta chains listed below, sequenced in a study of shared clonotypes between healthy human individuals. Measured with immunoSEQ multiplex PCR; TCRdb has only the in-frame clones, and not every one. The sample shows fewer than 600,000 clones, around 74% of them seen only once. What was sequenced was PBMCs. The receptors stem from a woman in her forties in good health. Some clones in this sample may be carry-over from other donors' samples.

The chain carries TRBV9 and TRBJ2-2; tentatively, D is TRBD2 (6 bases). The length of the CDR3 is 20 residues. V was trimmed by 4 bases and J by 5 bases, leaving 30 bases between them. Germline V gene lookup returns CDR1 SGDLS and CDR2 YYNGEE. The CDR3 sequence is CASSSRVVNAGPRRTGELFF. The CDR3 region has the DNA TGTGCCAGCAGCTCGAGAGTCGTTAACGCGGGGCCCCGGCGGACCGGGGAGCTGTTTTTT.

The CDR3 reads CASSPRTGKRETQYF. The DNA for the CDR3 is TGTGCCAGCAGTCCCAGGACAGGAAAAAGGGAGACCCAGTACTTC. The chain recombines TRBV27 with TRBJ2-5; 7 nucleotides align to TRBD1. The germline V gene encodes CDR1 MNHEY and CDR2 SMNVEV (reference sequence). The length of the CDR3 is 15 residues. V shed 5 bases and J 5 bases; nucleotides not matched to a gene: 11.

This clone was found many times. The chain combines TRBV28 with TRBJ1-3; D unclear. Germline V gene lookup returns CDR1 MDHEN and CDR2 SYDVKM. The CDR3 runs to 16 residues. The germline V and J ends were trimmed by 4 bases and 0 bases, with 13 bases remaining between them. The CDR3 sequence is CASSSPFRVSGNTIYF. The CDR3 nucleotides are TGTGCCAGCAGTTCCCCATTTCGGGTCTCTGGAAACACCATATATTTT. The variable domain in full, with the rest retrieved from reference TRBV28 and TRBJ1-3, is DVKVTQSSRYLVKRTGEKVFLECVQDMDHENMFWYRQDPGLGLRLIYFSYDVKMKEKGDIPEGYSVSREKKERFSLILESASTNQTSMYLCASSSPFRVSGNTIYFGEGSWLTVV.

This sequence joins TRBV19 and TRBJ2-2; TRBD1 agrees at 10 bases. There are 15 residues in the CDR3. V dropped 6 bases and J dropped 1; count of bases not matched to a gene: 2. The V gene's germline CDR1 is LNHDA and CDR2 SQIVND (reference sequence). CDR3 bases: TGTGCCAGTAGAGGGACAGGGGTGAACACCGGGGAGCTGTTTTTT. Residues: CASRGTGVNTGELFF. The whole variable domain, remainder taken from reference TRBV19 and TRBJ2-2, is DGGITQSPKYLFRKEGQNVTLSCEQNLNHDAMYWYRQDPGQGLRLIYYSQIVNDFQKGDIAEGYSVSREKKESFPLTVTSAQKNPTAFYLCASRGTGVNTGELFFGEGSRLTVL.

The genes are TRBV19 and TRBJ2-2; D is unresolved. The V gene lost 6 bases and the J gene lost 7 bases, with 18 bases spanning the gap. This CDR3 region has 15 residues. Germline CDR1 and CDR2: LNHDA and SQIVND (reference sequence). CDR3 sequence: CASRGQLLYHGELFF. CDR3 sequence (DNA): TGTGCCAGTAGAGGCCAGCTCCTATATCACGGGGAGCTGTTTTTT.

The rearrangement links TRBV19 to TRBJ2-5; D might be TRBD1 (6 bases). CDR1 is LNHDA and CDR2 is SQIVND in the germline V gene (reference sequence). Trimming took 3 bases from V and 5 from J, leaving 10 bases between them. This CDR3 spans 13 amino acids. The chain's CDR3 is CASSIGGSETQYF. The CDR3 DNA reads TGTGCCAGTAGTATTGGGGGCTCGGAGACCCAGTACTTC. The complete variable domain, with remaining parts taken from reference TRBV19 and TRBJ2-5, reads DGGITQSPKYLFRKEGQNVTLSCEQNLNHDAMYWYRQDPGQGLRLIYYSQIVNDFQKGDIAEGYSVSREKKESFPLTVTSAQKNPTAFYLCASSIGGSETQYFGPGTRLLVL.

V and J are TRBV5-4 and TRBJ2-5; D perhaps matches TRBD1 (6 bases). Germline V gene sequence: CDR1 SGHNT, CDR2 YYREEE (reference sequence). The CDR3 consists of 13 residues. Trimming left V 3 bases short and J 5 bases short, with 11 bases between. The CDR3 reads CASSSTGPETQYF. The CDR3 bases are TGTGCCAGCAGCTCCACAGGGCCGGAGACCCAGTACTTC. The full variable domain, completed using reference TRBV5-4 and TRBJ2-5, is ETGVTQSPTHLIKTRGQQVTLRCSSQSGHNTVSWYQQALGQGPQFIFQYYREEENGRGNFPPRFSGLQFPNYSSELNVNALELDDSALYLCASSSTGPETQYFGPGTRLLVL.

V and J are TRBV2 and TRBJ1-4; D is ambiguous. The V and J ends lost 1 base and 4 bases respectively, with 10 bases between them. The CDR3 has 15 residues. CDR1 and CDR2 from the germline V gene are SNHLY and FYNNEI. The CDR3, as DNA: TGTGCCAGCAGTGAAGAGAGCCTAATTAATGAAAAACTGTTTTTT. Translation: CASSEESLINEKLFF. The entire variable domain, with the rest obtained from reference TRBV2 and TRBJ1-4, is as follows: EPEVTQTPSHQVTQMGQEVILRCVPISNHLYFYWYRQILGQKVEFLVSFYNNEISEKSEIFDDQFSVERPDGSNFTLKIRSTKLEDSAMYFCASSEESLINEKLFFGSGTQLSVL.

V and J are TRBV2 and TRBJ1-2, with a possible D match to TRBD1 (6 bases). Trimming took off 10 bases at V and 7 bases at J, with 19 bases between the two ends. Germline-derived CDR1 and CDR2 are SNHLY and FYNNEI. The CDR3 covers 13 residues. Written as DNA, the CDR3 is TGTGCCAACAAGACCAGGGGAGAGGGTGGCTACACCTTC. Translation gives CANKTRGEGGYTF.

This chain joins TRBV19 and TRBJ2-1, with 7 bases identical to TRBD2. There are 14 residues in the CDR3. Unmatched junction bases numbered 3, after V lost 4 bases and J lost 3 bases. Germline V gene lookup returns CDR1 LNHDA and CDR2 SQIVND (reference sequence). This CDR3 reads CASSKQRDYNEQFF. The DNA for the CDR3 is TGTGCCAGTAGTAAACAGCGGGACTACAATGAGCAGTTCTTC.

This clone was detected once. The genes are TRBV5-1 and TRBJ1-1, with 9 bases matching TRBD1. In germline, CDR1 is SGHRS, CDR2 YFSETQ. The CDR3 consists of 15 residues. The V gene end was trimmed by 4 bases and the J gene end by 5 bases; junction bases not matched to a gene: 9. The CDR3 sequence is CASSPLDRGRTEAFF. CDR3 coding DNA: TGCGCCAGCAGCCCCTTGGACAGGGGAAGGACTGAAGCTTTCTTT.

This chain connects TRBV5-6 to TRBJ2-7; D is undetermined. CDR1 SGHDT and CDR2 YYEEEE come from the germline V gene. There are 13 residues in the CDR3. The V and J ends lost 4 bases and 2 bases respectively, with 10 bases between them. The CDR3 loop reads CASSERTTYEQYF. CDR3 nucleotide sequence: TGTGCCAGCAGCGAACGGACGACCTACGAGCAGTACTTC.

The chain recombines TRBV5-8 with TRBJ2-7, with D possibly matching TRBD1 (6 bases). Trimming shortened V by 5 bases and J by 2 bases, and 11 bases separated the two germline ends. Germline V gene data show CDR1 as SGHTS and CDR2 as YDEGEE. The length of the CDR3 is 13 residues. DNA for the CDR3: TGTGCCAGCAGTAGGGGGTCCCCCTACGAGCAGTACTTC. Protein: CASSRGSPYEQYF.

The chain joins TRBV6-1 to TRBJ1-5; no firm D call. CDR3 size: 14 residues. The germline V gene has CDR1 MNHNS and CDR2 SASEGT. The V gene lost 2 bases and the J gene lost 7 bases, with 12 bases spanning the gap. The CDR3 spells CASSESGGWQPQHF. The CDR3 bases are TGTGCCAGCAGTGAATCCGGTGGTTGGCAGCCCCAGCATTTT.

Points on this clone: Within the sample, other DNA sequences also encode this same CDR3. The chain uses TRBV28 and TRBJ2-7, with a weak D call TRBD2 (5 bases). The CDR3 contains 13 residues. Germline assignment: CDR1 MDHEN and CDR2 SYDVKM. Trimming took 2 bases from V and 4 from J, leaving 9 bases between them. CDR3 DNA sequence: TGTGCCAGCAGTTTACTGGGAGTTTACGAGCAGTACTTC. It translates to CASSLLGVYEQYF.

The chain employs TRBV10-3 and TRBJ2-5, with TRBD2 matching over 12 bases. The DNA matches TRBJ2-7 better at its end, which makes the J call doubtful. This CDR3 contains 13 residues. Germline lookup yields CDR1 ENHRY and CDR2 SYGVKD. Written as DNA, the CDR3 is TGTGCCACCCGACTAGCGGGAGCCTACGAGCAGTACTTC. Its translation: CATRLAGAYEQYF.

The J gene is TRBJ2-3, the V gene TRBV28; D possibly corresponds to TRBD1 (5 bases). Germline CDR1 reads MDHEN; CDR2 reads SYDVKM. Trimming took 4 bases from V and 1 from J, leaving 9 bases between them. This CDR3 comprises 14 residues. CDR3: CASSSQTGTDTQYF. The CDR3 DNA reads as TGTGCCAGCAGTTCCCAGACAGGCACAGATACGCAGTATTTT.

V usage is TRBV5-4 and J usage is TRBJ2-3; no firm D call. Trimming took off 4 bases at V and 6 bases at J, with 9 bases between the two ends. CDR3 size: 12 residues. Germline values: CDR1 SGHNT, CDR2 YYREEE (reference sequence). The CDR3 DNA follows: TGTGCCAGCAGCCTAAGTTGGGATACGCAGTATTTT. Translating gives CASSLSWDTQYF.

The chain carries TRBV2 and TRBJ2-5, with 8 nucleotides matching TRBD2. Germline values: CDR1 SNHLY, CDR2 FYNNEI. V lost 0 bases to trimming and J lost 7 bases; unmatched junction nucleotides: 4. The CDR3 consists of 14 residues. This CDR3 is CASSEALAEGTQYF. The CDR3 coding sequence is TGTGCCAGCAGTGAAGCACTAGCGGAAGGGACCCAGTACTTC.

The chain employs TRBV18 and TRBJ2-1; D is uncertain. This CDR3 contains 12 residues. Germline values: CDR1 KGHSH, CDR2 LQKENI. V was trimmed by 2 bases and J by 9 bases, leaving 8 bases between them. CDR3 loop: CASSPSLVEQFF. The CDR3 nucleotides read TGTGCCAGCTCACCATCGTTAGTTGAGCAGTTCTTC.

The chain recombines TRBV30 with TRBJ2-1, with 7 bases that match TRBD1. Per the germline V gene, CDR1 is GTSNPN and CDR2 is SVGIG (reference sequence). The CDR3 is 14 residues long. The trim removed 4 bases at V and 2 bases at J, leaving 5 bases unmatched. This chain's CDR3 is CAWNRGQPYNEQFF. Here the CDR3 DNA reads TGTGCCTGGAACCGGGGACAGCCCTACAATGAGCAGTTCTTC.

The chain employs TRBV9 and TRBJ2-2; D perhaps matches TRBD1 (5 bases). Germline V gene lookup returns CDR1 SGDLS and CDR2 YYNGEE. Trimming cost V 0 bases and J 2 bases, with 11 bases left between them. This CDR3 contains 16 residues. CDR3 bases: TGTGCCAGCAGCGTAGTACCAGGACACAACACCGGGGAGCTGTTTTTT. It codes for CASSVVPGHNTGELFF. The full variable domain, in which reference TRBV9 and TRBJ2-2 provide the parts outside the CDR3, is DSGVTQTPKHLITATGQRVTLRCSPRSGDLSVYWYQQSLDQGLQFLIQYYNGEERAKGNILERFSAQQFPDLHSELNLSSLELGDSALYFCASSVVPGHNTGELFFGEGSRLTVL.

The chain joins TRBV6-5 to TRBJ2-7; possible D gene TRBD2, 5 bases. With 1 base removed from V and 0 bases from J, the gap between germline ends came to 10 bases. The germline V gene has CDR1 MNHEY and CDR2 SVGAGI. This CDR3 spans 15 amino acids. The chain's CDR3 is CASSYYPGGSYEQYF. DNA of the CDR3: TGTGCCAGCAGTTACTACCCAGGAGGCTCCTACGAGCAGTACTTC.

V and J are TRBV2 and TRBJ1-2, with D unresolved. CDR1 and CDR2 (germline): SNHLY, FYNNEI. Trimming took 3 bases from V and 8 from J, leaving 10 bases between them. The CDR3 is 12 amino acids. The CDR3 DNA follows: TGTGCCAGCAGTGAGTCCGGGAGGGGCTACACCTTC. Translation: CASSESGRGYTF.

The genes are TRBV7-2 and TRBJ2-1; D gene unclear. The length of the CDR3 is 13 residues. The germline gives CDR1 SGHTA, CDR2 FQGNSA. V was clipped by 2 bases and J by 6 bases, with 8 bases between them. CDR3 residues: CASSLFASNEQFF. For the CDR3, the DNA is TGTGCCAGCAGCTTATTCGCCTCCAATGAGCAGTTCTTC.

The CDR3 is CASSLLVGTQPQHF. In DNA, the CDR3 is TGTGCCAGCAGCTTATTGGTAGGGACTCAGCCCCAGCATTTT. This chain uses TRBV5-5 with TRBJ1-5, with D possibly being TRBD1 (5 bases). This CDR3 contains 14 residues. Trimming removed 2 bases at V and 6 bases at J, with 12 bases between. Germline values: CDR1 SGHKS, CDR2 YYEKEE (reference sequence).

This sequence joins TRBV28 and TRBJ1-1, with 10 bases that match TRBD1. Looked up from germline, CDR1 is MDHEN and CDR2 is SYDVKM. This CDR3 has 15 amino acids. Trimming at V came to 4 bases and at J to 11 bases, leaving 13 bases not matched to a gene. In DNA, the CDR3 is TGTGCCAGCAGTTCCTATGCGGGGGACAGGGGTTGGGCTTTCTTT. This gives the protein CASSSYAGDRGWAFF.

This chain connects TRBV7-3 to TRBJ2-1; 14 bases are a match to TRBD2. The CDR3 extends over 19 amino acids. V shed 5 bases and J 6 bases; nucleotides not matched to a gene: 15. The germline V gene encodes CDR1 SGHTA and CDR2 FQGTGA. CDR3 in DNA: TGTGCCAGCAGCCGACTAGCGGGAGGGCCAGCGTCTCGCGTCAATGAGCAGTTCTTC. Its translation is CASSRLAGGPASRVNEQFF.

A remark on this clone: Within the sample, other DNA sequences also encode this same CDR3. The chain links TRBV10-3 to TRBJ2-5; 12 nucleotides align to TRBD2. The CDR3 loop spans 15 amino acids. Trimming removed 6 bases from V and 2 bases from J; junction bases left unmatched: 4. Per the germline V gene, CDR1 is ENHRY and CDR2 is SYGVKD. The CDR3 DNA reads TGTGCCATCAGAGGGACTAGCGGGTCGCAAGAGACCCAGTACTTC. Its protein product is CAIRGTSGSQETQYF.

The chain joins TRBV7-2 to TRBJ2-4; D remains unclear. V lost 7 bases to trimming and J lost 1 base, with 11 bases between them. CDR1 SGHTA and CDR2 FQGNSA come from the germline V gene. The CDR3 covers 14 residues. Here the CDR3 reads CASNRIAAKNIQYF. The CDR3 DNA is TGTGCCAGCAACCGAATCGCGGCCAAAAACATTCAGTACTTC.

This clone was recorded once. The rearrangement uses TRBV6-1 and TRBJ2-3, with D maybe TRBD2 (6 bases). Germline CDR1 MNHNS, CDR2 SASEGT. The CDR3 covers 12 residues. Trimming shortened V by 7 bases and J by 4 bases, and 9 bases separated the two germline ends. This CDR3 reads CASKAGSDTQYF. The CDR3 coding sequence is TGTGCCAGCAAGGCGGGGTCAGATACGCAGTATTTT.

The chain couples TRBV5-1 to TRBJ2-1; the D gene is possibly TRBD1 (6 bases). Trimming took 0 bases from V and 2 from J, leaving 12 bases between them. The CDR3 runs 16 residues. CDR1 is SGHRS and CDR2 is YFSETQ in the germline V gene. The CDR3 region has the DNA TGCGCCAGCAGCTTGGGACAGGTTTCGACCTACAATGAGCAGTTCTTC. Translated, it gives CASSLGQVSTYNEQFF.